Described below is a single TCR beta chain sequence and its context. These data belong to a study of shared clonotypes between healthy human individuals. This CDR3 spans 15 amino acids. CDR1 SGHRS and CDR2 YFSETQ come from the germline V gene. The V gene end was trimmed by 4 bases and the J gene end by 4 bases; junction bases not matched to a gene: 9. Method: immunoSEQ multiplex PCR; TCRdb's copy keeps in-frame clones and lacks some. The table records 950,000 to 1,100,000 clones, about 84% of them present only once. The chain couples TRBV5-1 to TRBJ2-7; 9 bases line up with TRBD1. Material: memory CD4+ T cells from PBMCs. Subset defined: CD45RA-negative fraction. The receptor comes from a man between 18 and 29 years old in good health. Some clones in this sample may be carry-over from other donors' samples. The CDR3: CASSQAPDRGYEQYF. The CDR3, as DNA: TGCGCCAGCAGCCAAGCCCCGGACAGGGGTTACGAGCAGTACTTC.